The 31 T cell receptor beta chains below come from one sample, sequenced in a study of blood T cells in healthy people across ages. For the second PCR, which ran for about 7 to 12 cycles, a sample-barcoded 5' primer and a J-beta primer mix were used. Via MiXCR, TCRdb re-called the 5' RACE reads, giving one row per CDR3 protein. In the table there are about 720,000 distinct CDR3 sequences, 20% to 25% of which are singletons. These records were also assigned to another study, of T cells of mothers and their children.

The sequencing input was blood. The receptors here all came from a boy aged 5-17 years in good health.

The sample holds a few counts of this clonotype. The chain uses TRBV9 and TRBJ1-2, with D possibly matching TRBD1 (6 bases). This CDR3 region has 17 residues. Trimming removed 1 base from V and 4 bases from J, with 20 bases in between. The V gene's germline CDR1 is SGDLS and CDR2 YYNGEE. CDR3 region: CASSVQPDSQGAYGYTF. The CDR3 nucleotides read TGTGCCAGCAGCGTACAACCGGACAGCCAAGGAGCCTATGGCTACACCTTC.

The chain links TRBV11-2 to TRBJ2-2; TRBD2 matches at 7 bases. After removal of 5 bases from V and 13 bases from J, the junction contained 16 bases not matched to a gene. The CDR3 loop spans 15 amino acids. Germline assignment: CDR1 SGHAT and CDR2 FQNNGV. The CDR3 sequence is CASSSGKPLPVGLFF. The DNA for the CDR3 is TGTGCCAGCAGCAGCGGGAAGCCGCTGCCGGTGGGGCTGTTTTTT.

On this clonotype itself: One end of the junction does not line up with germline, which may come from a read error. The chain links TRBV5-4 to TRBJ1-1; D is unresolved. The V gene's germline CDR1 is SGHNT and CDR2 YYREEE (reference sequence). The CDR3 contains 13 residues. CDR3 region: CASSLLALTEAFF. The CDR3 DNA is TGTGCCAGCAGCCTCTTGGCCCTGACTGAAGCCTTCTTT.

There are a few counts of this clonotype. The V and J genes are TRBV28 and TRBJ2-7; D not resolved. Germline CDR1 reads MDHEN; CDR2 reads SYDVKM. This CDR3 comprises 12 residues. Trimming took 7 bases from V and 0 from J, leaving 7 bases between them. The CDR3 loop is CASMKGSYEQYF. The CDR3 region has the DNA TGTGCCAGCATGAAGGGCTCCTACGAGCAGTACTTC.

The genes are TRBV5-1 and TRBJ2-6; no definite D call. This CDR3 region has 14 residues. Trimming stripped 2 bases from V and 4 bases from J, with 7 bases between. The germline CDR1 and CDR2 sequences are SGHRS and YFSETQ. The DNA of the CDR3 is TGCGCCAGCAGCTTTTCTCAGGGGGCCAACGTCCTGACTTTC. Encoded protein: CASSFSQGANVLTF.

CDR3 sequence reads: CASSRKGGSPPWDYGYTF. CDR3 in DNA: TGTGCCAGCAGCCGAAAAGGGGGGTCTCCACCCTGGGACTATGGCTACACCTTC. The chain has TRBV6-2 or TRBV6-3 and TRBJ1-2; a possible D gene is TRBD1 (6 bases). The CDR3 is made up of 18 amino acids. The germline CDR1 and CDR2 sequences are MNHEY and SVGEGT. The germline V and J ends were trimmed by 6 bases and 3 bases, with 26 bases remaining between them.

This clonotype came up a few times. This rearrangement joins TRBV3-1 to TRBJ2-5, with D perhaps assigned TRBD1 or TRBD2 (5 bases each). V was trimmed by 1 base and J by 5 bases, leaving 17 bases between them. Germline CDR1 LGHDT, CDR2 YNNKEL (reference sequence). There are 16 residues in the CDR3. The CDR3 loop is CASSQAGPSSGETQYF. Here the CDR3 DNA reads TGTGCCAGCAGCCAAGCGGGGCCCTCCTCAGGGGAGACCCAGTACTTC.

As to this clonotype: Its ends do not fully match the called genes, so a read error is possible. The chain couples TRBV7-9 to TRBJ2-5, with TRBD2 as a possible D gene (6 bases). The DNA end favors TRBJ2-1, so the J call may be wrong. Germline V gene lookup returns CDR1 SEHNR and CDR2 FQNEAQ (reference sequence). The CDR3 sequence is 16 residues long. The CDR3 loop is CAGSTSLLDSVNEQFF. The DNA of the CDR3 is TGTGCCGGCAGCACTAGCCTTTTGGACTCAGTTAATGAGCAGTTCTTC.

The gene calls are TRBV4-3 and TRBJ2-7, with 7 nucleotides matching TRBD1. From germline, CDR1 is LGHNA and CDR2 YSLEER. The junction had 5 bases not matched to a gene; V was cut back by 3 bases and J by 0 bases. The CDR3 is 15 amino acids. The DNA of the CDR3 is TGCGCCAGCAGCCAGGTTAGACAGGGCTCCTACGAGCAGTACTTC. It is translated as CASSQVRQGSYEQYF.

The genes are TRBV10-3 and TRBJ2-7; 11 positions match TRBD1. After removal of 5 bases from V and 3 bases from J, the junction contained 3 bases not matched to a gene. Germline values: CDR1 ENHRY, CDR2 SYGVKD. The CDR3 spans 14 residues. The CDR3 spells CAISWTGGVYEQYF. The CDR3, as DNA: TGTGCCATCAGTTGGACAGGGGGCGTCTACGAGCAGTACTTC.

The sample holds a few counts of this clonotype. The chain links TRBV7-8 to TRBJ2-5, with unresolved D. Germline CDR1 SGHVS, CDR2 FQNEAQ. This CDR3 contains 14 residues. V lost 0 bases to trimming and J lost 3 bases, with 8 bases between them. The CDR3 spells CASSLANREETQYF. The CDR3 DNA reads as TGTGCCAGCAGCTTAGCGAACAGAGAAGAGACCCAGTACTTC.

V gene TRBV29-1 combines with J gene TRBJ2-7; TRBD1 matches 12 bases. Germline V gene data show CDR1 as SQVTM and CDR2 as ANQGSEA. Losses at the gene ends were 7 bases for V and 4 bases for J; bases not matched to a gene: 8. The CDR3 is 14 amino acids. For the CDR3, the DNA is TGCAGCGCCTCAGAGGGACAGGGGGCGTACGAGCAGTACTTC. It codes for CSASEGQGAYEQYF.

The chain combines TRBV29-1 with TRBJ2-1; D remains ambiguous. The V end lost 7 bases, the J end lost 6 bases, and 10 bases lay between the germline ends. Germline V gene data show CDR1 as SQVTM and CDR2 as ANQGSEA. The CDR3 extends over 11 amino acids. The CDR3 loop is CSGRNPNEQFF. The CDR3 bases are TGCAGCGGGAGAAACCCCAATGAGCAGTTCTTC.

V gene TRBV6-2 or TRBV6-3 combines with J gene TRBJ2-5; 7 bases match TRBD1. The closer fit of TRBJ2-7 to the DNA end suggests the J call may be wrong. CDR3 length: 14 amino acids. Germline V lookup: CDR1 MNHEY, CDR2 SVGEGT. The CDR3 region has the DNA TGTGCCAGCAGTTTGTTGACAGGGCACTACGAGCAGTACTTC. Translated: CASSLLTGHYEQYF.

This clonotype has a count of ten or more. V is TRBV5-1 and J is TRBJ2-5; 10 nucleotides match TRBD2. The junction had 8 bases not matched to a gene; V was cut back by 2 bases and J by 4 bases. This CDR3 has 16 residues. Per the germline V gene, CDR1 is SGHRS and CDR2 is YFSETQ. The CDR3 coding sequence is TGCGCCAGCAGCTTACCTAGCGGGGGAACCGGAGAGACCCAGTACTTC. The encoded protein is CASSLPSGGTGETQYF.

The J gene is TRBJ2-7, the V gene TRBV28; 7 nucleotides line up with TRBD1. This CDR3 is 16 amino acids long. Germline CDR1 reads MDHEN; CDR2 reads SYDVKM. V shed 5 bases and J 0 bases; nucleotides not matched to a gene: 10. This CDR3 is CASSDYPQGSSYEQYF. The DNA of the CDR3 is TGTGCCAGCAGTGATTATCCACAGGGGAGCTCCTACGAGCAGTACTTC.

There are a few counts of this clonotype. The chain links TRBV3-1 to TRBJ1-1; D is unclear. CDR1 LGHDT and CDR2 YNNKEL come from the germline V gene (reference sequence). Trimming left V 4 bases short and J 4 bases short, with 10 bases between. The CDR3 loop spans 13 amino acids. The CDR3: CASSPVVGTEAFF. CDR3 DNA: TGTGCCAGCAGCCCTGTCGTTGGCACTGAAGCTTTCTTT.

The chain is built from TRBV7-9 and TRBJ1-1, with TRBD1 as a possible D gene (6 bases). This CDR3 region has 15 residues. Germline V gene sequence: CDR1 SEHNR, CDR2 FQNEAQ (reference sequence). Trimming pared 4 bases from V and 7 bases from J, leaving 19 bases between. The CDR3 loop reads CASSSPYRQEDEAFF. CDR3 sequence (DNA): TGTGCCAGCAGCTCACCATACCGACAGGAGGATGAAGCTTTCTTT. Supplemented by reference TRBV7-9 and TRBJ1-1, the full variable domain reads DTGVSQNPRHKITKRGQNVTFRCDPISEHNRLYWYRQTLGQGPEFLTYFQNEAQLEKSRLLSDRFSAERPKGSFSTLEIQRTEQGDSAMYLCASSSPYRQEDEAFFGQGTRLTVV.

This clonotype was detected a few times. The V gene is TRBV25-1, the J gene TRBJ1-6; D gene unclear. CDR3 size: 16 residues. CDR1 is MGHDK and CDR2 is SYGVNS in the germline V gene. The V end lost 3 bases, the J end lost 0 bases, and 9 bases lay between the germline ends. The CDR3 DNA is TGTGCCAGCAGTGACCCGAGAAGCTCCTATAATTCACCCCTCCACTTT. Its translation: CASSDPRSSYNSPLHF. The full variable domain, in which reference TRBV25-1 and TRBJ1-6 provide the parts outside the CDR3, is EADIYQTPRYLVIGTGKKITLECSQTMGHDKMYWYQQDPGMELHLIHYSYGVNSTEKGDLSSESTVSRIRTEHFPLTLESARPSHTSQYLCASSDPRSSYNSPLHFGNGTRLTVT.

V and J are TRBV28 and TRBJ1-4; TRBD1 aligns across 7 bases. The germline CDR1 and CDR2 sequences are MDHEN and SYDVKM. The V gene end was trimmed by 5 bases and the J gene end by 8 bases; junction bases not matched to a gene: 8. The CDR3 extends over 14 amino acids. This CDR3 is CASSPPRGREKLFF. The CDR3 region has the DNA TGTGCCAGCAGTCCTCCGAGGGGGCGCGAAAAACTGTTTTTT.

This clonotype appeared a few times. The rearrangement joins TRBV5-6 to TRBJ2-5, with 8 bases that match TRBD1. The J call is doubtful: the DNA matches TRBJ2-1 better. In germline, CDR1 is SGHDT, CDR2 YYEEEE. CDR3 size: 13 residues. The chain's CDR3 is CASSQGQDNEQFF. CDR3 DNA: TGTGCCAGCAGCCAGGGACAGGACAATGAGCAGTTCTTC.

The chain combines TRBV3-1 with TRBJ2-1, with D possibly matching TRBD2 (6 bases). CDR1 LGHDT and CDR2 YNNKEL come from the germline V gene (reference sequence). This CDR3 comprises 15 residues. Trimming took 1 base from V and 2 from J, leaving 9 bases between them. CDR3 bases: TGTGCCAGCAGCCAAGGGGACTTCCCCTACAATGAGCAGTTCTTC. Its protein product is CASSQGDFPYNEQFF.

J is TRBJ2-5 and V is TRBV4-1; 8 nucleotides line up with TRBD1. V was pared by 0 bases and J by 3 bases, with 6 bases of the junction left unmatched. Germline V gives CDR1 MGHRA, CDR2 YSYEKL. This CDR3 is 16 amino acids long. The CDR3 region is CASSQDQGTGKETQYF. CDR3 in DNA: TGCGCCAGCAGCCAAGATCAGGGGACAGGAAAAGAGACCCAGTACTTC.

V gene TRBV9 combines with J gene TRBJ2-1, with D maybe TRBD2 (5 bases). The DNA end lines up better with TRBJ2-5; the J call may be wrong. The CDR3 has 14 residues. Germline V lookup: CDR1 SGDLS, CDR2 YYNGEE. The CDR3 bases are TGTGCCAGCAGGGACCCCAATGGAGGAGAGACCCAGTACTTC. Its protein product is CASRDPNGGETQYF.

This clonotype was picked up a small number of times. This chain links TRBV30 with TRBJ2-7, with D perhaps TRBD1 (7 bases). Germline V gene data show CDR1 as GTSNPN and CDR2 as SVGIG (reference sequence). CDR3 size: 15 residues. The ends were cut back, 2 bases at V and 0 bases at J, with 14 bases in the middle. The CDR3 sequence is CAWSFRGANSYEQYF. CDR3 coding DNA: TGTGCCTGGAGTTTCAGGGGGGCAAACTCCTACGAGCAGTACTTC.

This clonotype turned up a few times. The chain couples TRBV5-5 to TRBJ1-1; D gene ambiguous. This CDR3 spans 12 amino acids. The germline V gene encodes CDR1 SGHKS and CDR2 YYEKEE (reference sequence). The germline V and J ends were trimmed by 0 bases and 11 bases, with 11 bases remaining between them. CDR3 sequence (DNA): TGTGCCAGCAGCTTGGGCGCCTCCGAGGCTTTCTTT. Its translation: CASSLGASEAFF.

V gene TRBV3-1 combines with J gene TRBJ2-3; TRBD2 matches at 11 bases. Germline-derived CDR1 and CDR2 are LGHDT and YNNKEL (reference sequence). There are 17 residues in the CDR3. V shed 4 bases, J shed 5 bases, and the junction held 11 bases outside the gene matches. CDR3 coding DNA: TGTGCCAGCAGCCCCGGGACTAGCGGCCCGTGGGGAGATACGCAGTATTTT. Translated, it gives CASSPGTSGPWGDTQYF.

This clonotype was counted between two and nine times. The chain uses TRBV12-3 or TRBV12-4 and TRBJ2-3; D remains unclear. The V end lost 6 bases, the J end lost 0 bases, and 7 bases lay between the germline ends. The CDR3 is made up of 13 amino acids. CDR3 loop: CASRRASTDTQYF. CDR3 sequence (DNA): TGTGCCAGCAGAAGGGCTAGCACAGATACGCAGTATTTT.

Concerning this clonotype itself: The CDR3 does not close with the conserved phenylalanine or tryptophan, likely indicating a read error. The chain links TRBV5-1 to TRBJ2-7; 7 nucleotides align to TRBD1. This CDR3 comprises 13 residues. CDR1 SGHRS and CDR2 YFSETQ come from the germline V gene. The CDR3 sequence is CASTGTDDYKQYS. CDR3 bases: TGCGCCAGCACCGGGACAGACGACTACAAGCAGTACTCC.

V is TRBV6-2 or TRBV6-3 and J is TRBJ2-6; D not certain. The CDR3 runs to 17 residues. The germline V gene encodes CDR1 MNHEY and CDR2 SVGEGT. V lost 6 bases, J lost 3 bases, and 18 bases lay in between. CDR3 DNA: TGTGCCAGCAGCTACGACGAGTCACTGGGTGGGGCCAACGTCCTGACTTTC. Translated, it gives CASSYDESLGGANVLTF.

About this clonotype: A read error may explain this, as a much larger clone is one base away. This rearrangement joins TRBV7-9 to TRBJ2-1; 13 nucleotides agree with TRBD2. The CDR3 runs to 18 residues. CDR1 and CDR2 from the germline V gene are SEHNR and FQNEAQ (reference sequence). The CDR3 here is CATSSRITTSGRADEQFF. The CDR3 nucleotides are TGTGCCACCAGCTCCAGAATTACAACTAGCGGGAGGGCCGATGAGCAGTTCTTC.